The 14 T cell receptor beta chains below were found in one sample sequenced in a study of cytomegalovirus exposure and HLA in healthy donors. The PCR made use of 60 Vbeta and 13 Jbeta primers. Profiling relied on immunoSEQ multiplex PCR, and the TCRdb table lists in-frame clones only, not all of them. The sample includes around 130,000 clones, over 70% of them seen just once. The sample comprised PBMCs. The receptors originated from an older woman in good health and CMV-seropositive.

The chain couples TRBV19 to TRBJ2-3; 9 bases align to TRBD1. The CDR3 runs to 14 residues. The J segment lost 6 bases and the V segment lost 8 bases, leaving 9 bases of the junction unmatched. Germline-derived CDR1 and CDR2 are LNHDA and SQIVND (reference sequence). This CDR3 reads CASHPQGAADTQYF. The CDR3 nucleotides read TGTGCCAGTCACCCACAGGGGGCCGCGGATACGCAGTATTTT.

The J gene is TRBJ1-1, the V gene TRBV4-1; D perhaps matches TRBD1 (5 bases). From germline, CDR1 is MGHRA and CDR2 YSYEKL. The CDR3 covers 16 residues. Trimming stripped 1 base from V and 5 bases from J, with 17 bases between. CDR3 in DNA: TGCGCCAGCAGCCAAGTCCCCCCGGGGGTAGAAACTGAAGCTTTCTTT. This codes for CASSQVPPGVETEAFF.

This chain links TRBV5-1 with TRBJ1-5, with TRBD1 matching over 9 bases. Unmatched junction bases numbered 6, after V lost 3 bases and J lost 5 bases. The CDR3 runs to 15 residues. The germline gives CDR1 SGHRS, CDR2 YFSETQ. The CDR3: CASSSLDRGHQPQHF. CDR3 in DNA: TGCGCCAGCAGCTCGTTGGACAGGGGCCATCAGCCCCAGCATTTT.

The CDR3 reads CSAPLGPSNAYNEQFF. As DNA, the CDR3 is TGCAGCGCCCCCCTGGGCCCATCTAACGCCTACAATGAGCAGTTCTTC. The genes are TRBV29-1 and TRBJ2-1; the D is unclear. CDR1 SQVTM and CDR2 ANQGSEA come from the germline V gene. Trimming removed 7 bases from V and 2 bases from J, with 21 bases in between. The CDR3 loop spans 16 amino acids.

The chain joins TRBV7-3 to TRBJ2-3, with no clear D. V was shortened by 2 bases and J by 4 bases, with 10 bases between the two germline ends. The CDR3 is made up of 14 amino acids. Per germline, CDR1 SGHTA and CDR2 FQGTGA. The CDR3 is CASSLRVAPDTQYF. The CDR3 coding sequence is TGTGCCAGCAGCTTACGGGTGGCCCCAGATACGCAGTATTTT.

The chain recombines TRBV6-6 with TRBJ2-3; 9 bases map to TRBD1. Germline V gives CDR1 MNHNY, CDR2 SVGAGI (reference sequence). This CDR3 region has 15 residues. Losses at the gene ends were 6 bases for V and 0 bases for J; bases not matched to a gene: 4. The CDR3 DNA is TGTGCCAGCAGGATACAGGGGGCTAGCACAGATACGCAGTATTTT. Translating gives CASRIQGASTDTQYF.

The chain joins TRBV27 to TRBJ1-2; perhaps TRBD1 as D (5 bases). The CDR3 is 16 residues long. The germline V gene encodes CDR1 MNHEY and CDR2 SMNVEV (reference sequence). The V end was cut by 3 bases, the J end by 0 bases, with 14 bases between. This CDR3 reads CASSFEGTGSNYGYTF. The DNA for the CDR3 is TGTGCCAGCAGTTTTGAAGGGACTGGTTCTAACTATGGCTACACCTTC.

The chain combines TRBV5-4 with TRBJ2-1; D is perhaps TRBD1 (6 bases). Trimming removed 6 bases from V and 4 bases from J, with 14 bases in between. The CDR3 totals 14 residues. CDR1 is SGHNT, CDR2 YYREEE, per germline (reference sequence). CDR3 protein: CASTPDSFYNEQFF. For the CDR3, the DNA is TGTGCCAGCACCCCGGACAGCTTTTACAATGAGCAGTTCTTC.

V usage is TRBV7-9 and J usage is TRBJ1-6, with 8 bases identical to TRBD1. Unmatched junction bases numbered 4, after V lost 1 base and J lost 5 bases. This CDR3 is built from 16 residues. Germline CDR1 reads SEHNR; CDR2 reads FQNEAQ (reference sequence). CDR3 coding DNA: TGTGCCAGCAGCTTAGACCGACAGGGGAATAATTCACCCCTCCACTTT. Translated, it gives CASSLDRQGNNSPLHF.

The chain uses TRBV11-3 and TRBJ2-5; D unclear. The CDR3 has 13 amino acids. V lost 1 base and J lost 4, with 7 bases in between. Germline V gene sequence: CDR1 SGHNT, CDR2 YENEEA. The CDR3 DNA sequence: TGTGCCAGCAGCTTAGGGCAGCGAGAGACCCAGTACTTC. It yields the protein CASSLGQRETQYF.

The rearrangement uses TRBV7-9 and TRBJ1-2, with 8 bases identical to TRBD1. Germline V gene data show CDR1 as SEHNR and CDR2 as FQNEAQ (reference sequence). The CDR3 sequence is 14 residues long. J gave up 6 bases and V 5 bases, and 8 bases lay outside the gene matches. The CDR3 coding sequence is TGTGCCAGCAGCCCCCGACAGGGGAGGGATGGCTACACCTTC. Translating it yields CASSPRQGRDGYTF.

This clone has more than one count but fewer than ten. The gene calls are TRBV10-3 and TRBJ1-1, with D possibly matching TRBD1 (6 bases). V dropped 11 bases and J dropped 0 bases, with 19 bases sitting between them. The germline CDR1 and CDR2 sequences are ENHRY and SYGVKD. The CDR3 extends over 15 amino acids. CDR3 protein: CASTGSGGLNTEAFF. The DNA of the CDR3 is TGTGCCTCCACCGGGTCCGGGGGGCTGAACACTGAAGCTTTCTTT.

The CDR3 region is CATSREGQGTMNTEAFF. In DNA form, the CDR3 reads TGTGCCACCAGCAGAGAGGGACAGGGAACCATGAACACTGAAGCTTTCTTT. This chain links TRBV15 with TRBJ1-1; 9 nucleotides match TRBD1. Germline V lookup: CDR1 LNHNV, CDR2 YYDKDF (reference sequence). CDR3 length equals 17 residues. The V segment lost 0 bases and the J segment 0 bases; nucleotides outside the gene matches: 5. The full variable domain, completed using reference TRBV15 and TRBJ1-1, is DAMVIQNPRYQVTQFGKPVTLSCSQTLNHNVMYWYQQKSSQAPKLLFHYYDKDFNNEADTPDNFQSRRPNTSFCFLDIRSPGLGDTAMYLCATSREGQGTMNTEAFFGQGTRLTVV.

V is TRBV7-9 and J is TRBJ1-6; 7 bases are shared with TRBD1. CDR3 length equals 15 residues. Trimming removed 6 bases from V and 12 bases from J; junction bases left unmatched: 14. CDR1 is SEHNR and CDR2 is FQNEAQ in the germline V gene (reference sequence). The CDR3 DNA is TGTGCCAGCAGTCCCGAGACAGGGAGTCCCCAACCCCTCCACTTT. Translated: CASSPETGSPQPLHF.